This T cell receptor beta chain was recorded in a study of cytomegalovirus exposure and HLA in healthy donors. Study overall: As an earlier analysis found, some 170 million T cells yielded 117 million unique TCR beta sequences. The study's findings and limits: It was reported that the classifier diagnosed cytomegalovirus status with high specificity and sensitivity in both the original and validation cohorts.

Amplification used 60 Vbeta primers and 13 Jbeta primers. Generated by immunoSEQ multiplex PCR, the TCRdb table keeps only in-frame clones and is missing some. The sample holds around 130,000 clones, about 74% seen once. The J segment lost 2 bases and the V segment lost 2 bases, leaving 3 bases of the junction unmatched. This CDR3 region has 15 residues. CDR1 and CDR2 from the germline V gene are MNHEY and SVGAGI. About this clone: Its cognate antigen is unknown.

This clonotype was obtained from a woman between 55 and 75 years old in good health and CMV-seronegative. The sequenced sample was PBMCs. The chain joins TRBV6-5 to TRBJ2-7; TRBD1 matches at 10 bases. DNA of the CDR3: TGTGCCAGCAGTTACAGGACAGGGGGAACCTACGAGCAGTACTTC. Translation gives CASSYRTGGTYEQYF.